The source of this T cell receptor (beta chain) is a study of cytotoxic CD8 clonotypes in ibrutinib-treated CLL. Findings and limits, study-wide: Clonotypes that were public were uncommon, and they contracted or stayed stable on treatment.

Concerning this clone: Its target is not known.

The data were produced by immunoSEQ multiplex PCR, yet TCRdb's version contains in-frame clones alone and is incomplete. The sample comprises 150,000 or so clones, roughly 80% of which are singletons, and under 2.5% rests with the top ten. The source is a human donor with chronic lymphocytic leukemia. The input for sequencing was PBMCs, taken after 12 months of ibrutinib treatment.

The CDR3 nucleotides are TGTGCCTGGAGTGTAAACAATAATGAAAAACTGTTTTTT. Its translation: CAWSVNNNEKLFF. The chain couples TRBV30 to TRBJ1-4; D remains unclear. CDR1 GTSNPN and CDR2 SVGIG come from the germline V gene (reference sequence). The CDR3 covers 13 residues. V lost 0 bases to trimming and J lost 4 bases, with 6 bases between them.